This T cell receptor (beta chain) was documented in a study of blood T cells in healthy people across ages. This clonotype has only a few counts. Sample-barcoded 5' priming and a J-beta primer mix drove a second PCR of about 7 to 12 cycles. TCRdb redid the calling of the 5' RACE reads with MiXCR, one entry per CDR3 protein. The sample yields around 1,000,000 distinct CDR3 sequences, under 30% seen once. Germline values: CDR1 SGHRS, CDR2 YFSETQ. This CDR3 is 18 amino acids long. V was pared by 0 bases and J by 4 bases, with 9 bases of the junction left unmatched. This same sample was also part of a study on T cells of mothers and their children.

V is TRBV5-1 and J is TRBJ2-5, with 13 bases fitting TRBD2. Sample: blood. This TCR came from a girl aged 2-10 years in good health. The CDR3 loop reads CASSLGTSGSQIAETQYF. The CDR3 DNA reads TGCGCCAGCAGCTTGGGGACTAGCGGGAGTCAGATAGCAGAGACCCAGTACTTC.